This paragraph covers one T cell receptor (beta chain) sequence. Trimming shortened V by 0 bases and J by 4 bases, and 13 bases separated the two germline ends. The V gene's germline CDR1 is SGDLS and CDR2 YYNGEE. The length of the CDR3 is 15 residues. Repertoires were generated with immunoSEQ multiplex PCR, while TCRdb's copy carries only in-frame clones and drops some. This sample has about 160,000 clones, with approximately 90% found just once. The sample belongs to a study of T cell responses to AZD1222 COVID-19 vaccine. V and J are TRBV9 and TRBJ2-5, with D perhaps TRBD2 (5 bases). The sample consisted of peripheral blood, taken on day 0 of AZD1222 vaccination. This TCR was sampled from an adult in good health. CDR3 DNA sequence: TGTGCCAGCAGCGTAGGGCTAGCTAGGGCAGAGACCCAGTACTTC. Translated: CASSVGLARAETQYF.